One and the same sample provided the 12 T cell receptor beta chains below, sequenced in a study of T cells in localized non-small cell lung cancer. Measured with immunoSEQ multiplex PCR; TCRdb has only the in-frame clones, and not every one. The sample has about 70,000 clones, about nine tenths seen once. The sample in question was peripheral blood, obtained before any cancer treatment. Receptor source: a male donor older than 55 with stage III squamous cell lung carcinoma.

The J gene is TRBJ2-1, the V gene TRBV5-1; D may be TRBD2 (6 bases). The germline CDR1 and CDR2 sequences are SGHRS and YFSETQ. The CDR3 has 16 amino acids. Trimming pared 4 bases from V and 2 bases from J, leaving 16 bases between. The CDR3 DNA reads TGCGCCAGCAGCCTAACCTCGGGGGTCACCTACAATGAGCAGTTCTTC. Its translation: CASSLTSGVTYNEQFF.

The sample holds one count of this clone. The V gene is TRBV7-2, the J gene TRBJ2-5, with TRBD1 identical over 8 bases. J gave up 5 bases and V 4 bases, and 9 bases lay outside the gene matches. This CDR3 spans 15 amino acids. The germline CDR1 and CDR2 sequences are SGHTA and FQGNSA. The chain's CDR3 is CASSSRGTGWETQYF. The CDR3 DNA reads as TGTGCCAGCAGCTCTAGAGGGACAGGTTGGGAGACCCAGTACTTC.

The sample holds a few counts of this clone. This chain joins TRBV6-6 and TRBJ1-4; 9 nucleotides align to TRBD1. Germline trimming cut 6 bases from V and 7 bases from J; bases unmatched to any gene: 6. The CDR3 runs 14 residues. CDR1 MNHNY and CDR2 SVGAGI come from the germline V gene (reference sequence). The CDR3 DNA reads TGTGCCAGCAGGGCCGGGACAGGGAGTGAAAAACTGTTTTTT. Translating gives CASRAGTGSEKLFF.

The rearrangement links TRBV19 to TRBJ1-2; 7 positions agree with TRBD1. Trimming cost V 5 bases and J 6 bases; bases outside gene matches: 6. The CDR3 covers 13 residues. Germline V gene sequence: CDR1 LNHDA, CDR2 SQIVND (reference sequence). CDR3 sequence: CASSLTGDDGYTF. As DNA, the CDR3 is TGTGCCAGTAGTCTAACAGGGGATGATGGCTACACCTTC.

This rearrangement joins TRBV6-1 to TRBJ1-1, with TRBD1 as a possible D gene (5 bases). In germline, CDR1 is MNHNS, CDR2 SASEGT. This CDR3 region has 13 residues. Between the trimmed V and J ends, which lost 7 bases and 0 bases, there was a span of 9 bases. This CDR3 reads CASTRGLNTEAFF. The CDR3 DNA reads TGTGCCAGCACCCGGGGGTTGAACACTGAAGCTTTCTTT.

By share, this clone ranks as medium-sized. The chain joins TRBV29-1 to TRBJ1-1; tentatively, D is TRBD1 (5 bases). Looked up from germline, CDR1 is SQVTM and CDR2 is ANQGSEA. This CDR3 contains 12 residues. The V end was cut by 5 bases, the J end by 1 base, with 8 bases between. The CDR3 loop reads CSVQTGNTEAFF. The CDR3 DNA sequence: TGCAGCGTTCAAACAGGGAACACTGAAGCTTTCTTT.

Here the CDR3 DNA reads TGCGCCAGCAGCTTGTATGCAGGGAGTAACTATGGCTACACCTTC. This gives the protein CASSLYAGSNYGYTF. The chain recombines TRBV5-1 with TRBJ1-2; TRBD1 might be the D (5 bases). With 1 base removed from V and 1 base from J, the gap between germline ends came to 11 bases. Germline V CDR1 and CDR2: SGHRS, YFSETQ. This CDR3 has 15 residues.

This chain connects TRBV6-6 to TRBJ1-1; TRBD1 matches at 7 bases. CDR3 length: 14 residues. The trim removed 2 bases at V and 5 bases at J, leaving 5 bases unmatched. Germline V lookup: CDR1 MNHNY, CDR2 SVGAGI (reference sequence). The CDR3 protein is CASSYDRAVTEAFF. The CDR3 DNA reads as TGTGCCAGCAGTTACGACAGGGCGGTGACTGAAGCTTTCTTT.

This clone was counted between two and nine times. The chain links TRBV6-5 to TRBJ1-5; D gene unclear. The CDR3 loop spans 13 amino acids. V lost 6 bases and J 3 bases, leaving 9 bases between the germline ends. Germline lookup yields CDR1 MNHEY and CDR2 SVGAGI. CDR3 sequence: CASRSNDNQPQHF. The CDR3 nucleotides are TGTGCCAGCAGGTCCAATGACAATCAGCCCCAGCATTTT.

The rearrangement uses TRBV4-1 and TRBJ1-1; D gene unclear. Germline CDR1 is MGHRA and CDR2 is YSYEKL. V was trimmed by 1 base and J by 4 bases, leaving 13 bases between them. The CDR3 extends over 15 amino acids. The CDR3, as DNA: TGCGCCAGCAGCCAAGGGATTGAGATCTTCACTGAAGCTTTCTTT. Protein product: CASSQGIEIFTEAFF.

The chain links TRBV19 to TRBJ2-4; D may be TRBD1 (6 bases). Germline CDR1 and CDR2: LNHDA and SQIVND (reference sequence). The CDR3 runs to 15 residues. Trimming cost V 6 bases and J 7 bases, with 19 bases left between them. DNA for the CDR3: TGTGCCAGTAGCCACGGGGTAGGGACATTGAACATTCAGTACTTC. This codes for CASSHGVGTLNIQYF.

The chain is built from TRBV5-1 and TRBJ2-2; D is perhaps TRBD1 (5 bases). CDR1 and CDR2 (germline): SGHRS, YFSETQ. The CDR3 has 15 amino acids. Trimming left V 0 bases short and J 4 bases short, with 10 bases between. As DNA, the CDR3 is TGCGCCAGCAGCTTGGTGGGGCCAGGCACCGGGGAGCTGTTTTTT. This codes for CASSLVGPGTGELFF.